This entry describes one T cell receptor beta chain. The clone's antigen remains unknown. Per-nucleotide qualities are absent, and no much larger clonotype sits a single base away. The sample belongs to a study of cytomegalovirus exposure and HLA in healthy donors (TCRdb year 2017). About the full investigation: An earlier analysis of approximately 640 of the donors reported 250 to 300 Gb of sequence data and roughly 110 million unique TCR beta sequences from about 179 million T cells. Four to six DR-DQ haplotypes were handled as single units for association and clustering, since linkage in the cohort was strong. Of the 398 genotyped donors, over 70% fell in the genetic ancestry cluster associated with self-reported Caucasian donors. The number of typed donors differed by locus: about 629-640 for A, B, C, DRB1 and DQB1; about 520 for DQA1; fewer than 610 for DPA1; and about 470 for DPB1. In a later genetic analysis, genome-wide SNP genotypes for about 55% of the 666 donors were used, and that subset was treated as a discovery cohort. Rather than drawing on any new phenotypic data, the later analysis identified candidate immune exposures from TCR beta sequences and the way those sequences occurred across donors. High-throughput TCR immunosequencing, statistical association of individual TCRs with disease status, and machine learning were combined to predict cytomegalovirus infection status. The study aimed to test whether signatures of past pathogen exposure could be identified by cataloging public T cell receptors. An early release covering roughly 640 HLA-typed donors comprised about 300 gigabases of sequencing data and approximately 80 million unique TCR sequences. On average, around 240,000 unique TCR beta nucleotide sequences were sequenced per donor among roughly 430 genotyped donors of the cohort, with around 19% of those sequences being non-productive. In addition to the first cohort of 666 subjects, a separate validation cohort of approximately 130 different subjects was used. All discovery cohort repertoires had been generated using a single sequencing platform. Donor age, sex, ethnicity and CMV serostatus were compiled together with the repertoire data. A later analysis re-examined previously published TCR beta repertoires from more than 600 donors and added high-resolution HLA genotyping to investigate patterns of TCR occurrence. An earlier analysis of 587 of the donors used high-throughput TCR beta sequencing to judge whether each TCR beta V gene segment behaved as functional or pseudogenic. HLA typing covered class I and class II loci at four-digit resolution. Using immunosequencing, the study profiled T cell repertoires from about 620 subjects and related those repertoires to cytomegalovirus serostatus.

What the work shows at the level of the full study, not this receptor alone: A cluster of highly shared sequence variants was judged likely to represent a technical artifact of the sequencing pipeline. The authors suggested that the approach could potentially be generalized to other disease states and immunological phenotypes. Because counts were too low, around 18 rarely observed V segments, including chromosome 9 orphons, were left out of the earlier analysis of some 640 of the donors. Correlated functional status among segregating V segments might reflect linkage disequilibrium, but an unknown experimental factor could not be ruled out. In a later analysis, HLA-associated TCR beta chains were found to be more clonally expanded and to have lower generation probabilities than equally common non-associated chains. A further reported finding was that TCR beta sequences accurately predicted the HLA-A and HLA-B alleles for most subjects in the first cohort. An association between a missense DCLRE1C variant and V-gene and J-gene trimming of TCR beta chains was found in a later genetic analysis and replicated in an independent cohort. A later analysis found that most CMV-associated TCR beta chains appeared HLA-restricted, with HLA associations seemingly driven largely by CMV exposure. Because HLA typing was unavailable for some donors at each locus, only the typed subset was used in association tests. Only TCR beta chains were sequenced in this cohort, and the absence of alpha or paired-chain data limited detectable features. For the cohort, immune exposure information was limited to CMV serostatus. In a later analysis, the rate of TCR association differed among HLA loci, with DRB1 alleles having the most associated TCRs and HLA-C alleles having the fewest. Assigning TCR associations to individual alleles was difficult when HLA alleles, especially DR and DQ, strongly co-occurred. An earlier analysis of approximately 500 of the donors showed that most TCR beta V segments appeared in productive rearrangements either about 90% or about 30% of the time, which broadly matched IMGT annotations. Several of the top co-occurrence clusters appeared to be linked to parvovirus B19, influenza, CMV and Epstein-Barr virus, according to a later analysis. While some public TCRs were present in many individuals, most TCR sequences turned up only very rarely across donors. A later analysis associated around 16,000 TCR beta sequences with specific HLA alleles at a false discovery rate of 0.05. Compared with the roughly 700-donor mean, donors in an Asian-associated ancestry cluster had fewer N-insertions in productive TCRs, according to a later genetic analysis. The classifier was reported to diagnose cytomegalovirus status with high specificity and sensitivity in both the original and validation cohorts. Presence/absence analyses assumed roughly uniform sequencing depth across donors, an assumption that may not hold. The study gave a list of 150 to 200 TCR beta chains associated with cytomegalovirus. A few of the identified cytomegalovirus-associated TCR beta chains were confirmed in vitro to be specific for cytomegalovirus antigens.

Receptor amplification or capture employed the immunoSEQ multiplex PCR assay. A mixture of 60 forward primers for TCR Vbeta segments and 13 reverse primers for TCR Jbeta segments was used in the multiplex PCR. The CDR3 region of rearranged TCR beta genes was amplified from genomic DNA by a multiplex PCR assay. On the Illumina HiSeq System, the amplified TCR beta libraries were sequenced as 87-base-pair reads. Per the source publication's procedure: A later analysis counted approximately 76 million unique TCR beta chains across the 666 repertoires, and approximately 11 million of these chains were shared by at least two donors. To remove PCR and sequencing errors, raw reads were error-corrected and collapsed into unique sequences using a nearest-neighbor algorithm that merged closely related sequences. Alignment of CDR3 sequences to IMGT reference sequences was used to assign V, D and J gene segments. Each retained sequence needed at least a six-nucleotide match to both a V gene segment and a J gene segment. A rearrangement was called productive if the CDR3 had no stop codons and remained in frame with V and J, and every other rearrangement was called non-productive. Following IMGT convention, CDR3 was defined as the stretch from the second conserved V-encoded cysteine to the conserved J-encoded phenylalanine. In an earlier analysis of 500 to 650 of the donors, sequences lacking an unambiguous match to a single V gene segment were excluded. In an earlier analysis of some 590 of the donors, a V segment was called functional when productive rearrangements were above 56.7%, and segregating when the standard deviation between donors exceeded 5%. A statistical classification framework was developed to diagnose cytomegalovirus status using the catalog of TCR beta chain sequences. A later analysis assigned V and J genes by comparing TCR nucleotide sequences with IMGT/GENE-DB human TR gene sequences. A later analysis assigned CDR3 sequences and most-parsimonious VDJ recombination scenarios with the TCRdist pipeline. In a later analysis, each TCR beta chain was defined by its CDR3 amino acid sequence together with its V-gene family, and reads lacking a unique V-gene family were excluded. In a later analysis, 450 to 600 highly shared, low-generation-probability nucleotide sequences were removed to address suspected cross-contamination and a sequencing artifact. In a later analysis, a clonal expansion index was calculated for each public chain from normalized within-repertoire ranks of inferred template counts. Generation probabilities in a later analysis came from a VDJ recombination model fitted to out-of-frame rearrangements, and those results were checked against IGoR. In a later analysis, hypergeometric tests were used to score TCR-TCR, TCR-HLA and TCR-CMV co-occurrence, with a repertoire-size bias correction applied to TCR pairs. A later analysis estimated false discovery rates by permuting HLA or CMV assignments 20 times. In a later analysis, co-occurring TCRs were grouped using DBSCAN, with TCRdist sequence similarity added in when clustering inside HLA-allele-positive subsets. Repertoires with fewer than 30,000 or more than 120,000 public chains, plus five repertoires with anomalous nucleotide sharing, were excluded from co-occurrence clustering. What TCRdb holds here is the immuneACCESS table cut down to in-frame rearrangements. Part of the clones is not present; checked against another copy, under half of the missing clones reflect an unresolved V gene, and the others are unexplained. From that table come the V and J calls and clone size; the DNA was used to work out D and trimming. Here the sample has around 27,000 clones; about 60% occur a single time. The ten largest clones take up roughly 40% of the sample.

The cohort consisted of more than 650 healthy bone marrow donors. At the time of sampling, all cohort members were nominally healthy, though unrecorded immune exposures were likely present. The donor tested CMV seropositive and was one of the 289 seropositive cohort members. Every donor gave a peripheral blood sample, and the peripheral blood mononuclear cells from that sample were used for TCR beta sequencing. The Qiagen DNeasy Blood Extraction Kit was used to extract genomic DNA from the blood cell samples. This sequence was found in a male donor in good health and CMV-seropositive. Sequenced material: PBMCs.

The CDR3 in this case is CSVSNTEAFF. The nucleotide sequence reads TGCAGCGTATCAAACACTGAAGCTTTCTTT. Recombination connected TRBV29-1 to TRBJ1-1; no confident D gene assignment can be made. From cysteine to phenylalanine, the CDR3 is 10 amino acids long. The only DNA kept is the CDR3, 30 bases in frame from the first base. The V end loses 6 bases and the J end loses 2 bases, and a stretch of 4 bases separates them. Looking up the germline V gene yields CDR1 SQVTM and CDR2 ANQGSEA.